The 15 T cell receptor beta chains below come from one sample, sequenced in a study of early T cells in non-severe SARS-CoV-2 infection. In TCRdb, the 5' RACE reads were re-called with MiXCR into one record per CDR3 protein. Of roughly 83,000 distinct CDR3 sequences listed, less than 15% are singletons. Specimen: whole blood, collected at baseline. These receptors all come from an adult who was a healthcare worker with PCR-confirmed SARS-CoV-2 infection or an uninfected control (not recorded which).

This chain uses TRBV18 with TRBJ1-2; D may be TRBD1 (6 bases). The germline V gene encodes CDR1 KGHSH and CDR2 LQKENI. V lost 9 bases to trimming and J lost 5 bases, with 19 bases between them. The CDR3 extends over 14 amino acids. Here the CDR3 reads CASFTPGQTYGYTF. In nucleotides, the CDR3 is TGTGCCAGTTTCACCCCCGGACAGACGTATGGCTACACCTTC.

The CDR3: CASSPPSRAEKLFF. The CDR3, as DNA: TGTGCCAGCTCACCACCGTCCAGGGCCGAAAAACTGTTTTTT. This chain connects TRBV18 to TRBJ1-4; D might be TRBD1 (5 bases). V was shortened by 0 bases and J by 8 bases, with 10 bases between the two germline ends. This CDR3 has 14 amino acids. Germline CDR1 is KGHSH and CDR2 is LQKENI.

This clonotype was counted a few times. This chain links TRBV20-1 with TRBJ2-1; D possibly matches TRBD1 or TRBD2 (7 bases each). Germline CDR1 reads DFQATT; CDR2 reads SNEGSKA (reference sequence). The CDR3 is made up of 15 amino acids. V was cut by 6 bases and J by 2 bases, with 17 bases left in between. CDR3 residues: CSADGAGGAYNEQFF. DNA for the CDR3: TGCAGTGCCGACGGGGCAGGGGGGGCCTACAATGAGCAGTTCTTC.

At least ten counts were recorded for this clonotype. This rearrangement joins TRBV6-6 to TRBJ2-3, with 7 bases lining up with TRBD2. Germline V gives CDR1 MNHNY, CDR2 SVGAGI (reference sequence). The CDR3 is made up of 13 amino acids. V lost 7 bases to trimming and J lost 3 bases; unmatched junction nucleotides: 4. DNA of the CDR3: TGTGCCAGCAAGGCGGGAGTGACAGATACGCAGTATTTT. Protein sequence: CASKAGVTDTQYF.

In its sample, this clonotype was seen a few times. This chain joins TRBV7-8 and TRBJ1-5; weak D call: TRBD1 (6 bases). This CDR3 is built from 14 residues. Per germline, CDR1 SGHVS and CDR2 FQNEAQ. V was shortened by 1 base and J by 3 bases, with 7 bases between the two germline ends. The CDR3 region is CASSLGGLNQPQHF. CDR3 nucleotide sequence: TGTGCCAGCAGCTTAGGGGGGCTCAATCAGCCCCAGCATTTT.

This clonotype has just a few counts. The rearrangement links TRBV30 to TRBJ2-1, with 13 bases matching TRBD2. Germline V lookup: CDR1 GTSNPN, CDR2 SVGIG (reference sequence). This CDR3 has 16 residues. The V segment lost 5 bases and the J segment 7 bases; nucleotides outside the gene matches: 11. The CDR3 DNA follows: TGTGCCTGGTTGCCCAAAGGACTAGCGGGAGTAAATGAGCAGTTCTTC. Translating it yields CAWLPKGLAGVNEQFF. Looking up the rest from reference TRBV30 and TRBJ2-1 gives the full variable domain: SQTIHQWPATLVQPVGSPLSLECTVEGTSNPNLYWYRQAAGRGLQLLFYSVGIGQISSEVPQNLSASRPQDRQFILSSKKLLLSDSGFYLCAWLPKGLAGVNEQFFGPGTRLTVL.

This clonotype was seen only a few times. The chain uses TRBV6-5 and TRBJ2-3; D could derive from TRBD1 or TRBD2 (5 bases each). CDR1 and CDR2 (germline): MNHEY, SVGAGI. The CDR3 is 14 amino acids. V was trimmed by 9 bases and J by 4 bases, leaving 17 bases between them. CDR3 in DNA: TGTGCCAGTATGCGGCAGGGAGCGTCAGATACGCAGTATTTT. This translates into CASMRQGASDTQYF.

The chain employs TRBV10-2 and TRBJ2-7, with D uncertain. V shed 5 bases and J shed 0 bases, with 8 bases lying between them. The CDR3 has 13 residues. CDR1 and CDR2 from the germline V gene are WSHSY and SAAADI. The CDR3 sequence is CASSPQSSYEQYF. CDR3 coding DNA: TGCGCCAGCAGTCCCCAGAGCTCCTACGAGCAGTACTTC.

This clonotype came up many times. The chain couples TRBV6-5 to TRBJ2-1, with 8 nucleotides matching TRBD2. Unmatched junction bases numbered 11, after V lost 4 bases and J lost 3 bases. The germline CDR1 and CDR2 sequences are MNHEY and SVGAGI. The CDR3 length is 17 residues. The CDR3 protein is CASSSETSASVYNEQFF. The CDR3 coding sequence is TGTGCCAGCAGTTCCGAGACTAGCGCGAGTGTCTACAATGAGCAGTTCTTC.

The V and J genes are TRBV24-1 and TRBJ2-2; TRBD1 or TRBD2 may be the D gene (5 bases each). CDR1 and CDR2 from the germline V gene are KGHDR and SFDVKD. The CDR3 consists of 16 residues. V dropped 9 bases and J dropped 4 bases, with 20 bases sitting between them. The CDR3 sequence: CATGPGTPQGTGELFF. For the CDR3, the DNA is TGTGCCACCGGCCCAGGGACCCCTCAGGGCACCGGGGAGCTGTTTTTT.

This clonotype was detected only a few times. This chain uses TRBV10-1 with TRBJ2-7; TRBD2 matches at 9 bases. Germline values: CDR1 WNHNN, CDR2 SYGVQD (reference sequence). Trimming took 4 bases from V and 4 from J; bases not matched to a gene: 2. This CDR3 comprises 13 residues. In DNA form, the CDR3 reads TGCGCCAGCAGTGGCGGGAGGGAGTACGAGCAGTACTTC. Encoded protein: CASSGGREYEQYF.

The chain couples TRBV7-2 to TRBJ1-2, with a tentative D call TRBD1 (5 bases). The CDR3 extends over 15 amino acids. Looked up from germline, CDR1 is SGHTA and CDR2 is FQGNSA. Trimming removed 4 bases from V and 6 bases from J, with 18 bases in between. The CDR3 loop is CASSSKTATPNGYTF. For the CDR3, the DNA is TGTGCCAGCAGCTCTAAGACAGCTACCCCCAATGGCTACACCTTC.

Only a few counts were recorded for this clonotype. This chain uses TRBV12-5 with TRBJ1-1; a weak D match, TRBD1 (5 bases). This CDR3 is built from 15 residues. The V end lost 6 bases, the J end lost 1 base, and 15 bases lay between the germline ends. Germline-derived CDR1 and CDR2 are LGHNT and FRNRAP. CDR3 DNA sequence: TGTGCTAGTGGGCTGAATACAGGACAGAACACTGAAGCTTTCTTT. Amino acids: CASGLNTGQNTEAFF.

The V call is TRBV12-3 or TRBV12-4, the J call TRBJ2-3; D not resolved. The V gene lost 3 bases and the J gene lost 1 base, with 5 bases spanning the gap. This CDR3 has 13 residues. DNA of the CDR3: TGTGCCAGCAGTTTCGCACGCACAGATACGCAGTATTTT. It specifies CASSFARTDTQYF.

This clonotype was found a few times. The V call is TRBV12-3 or TRBV12-4, the J call TRBJ2-1; weak D call: TRBD2 (5 bases). CDR3 length: 15 residues. The V gene lost 4 bases and the J gene lost 0 bases, with 10 bases spanning the gap. CDR3 sequence: CASSSLAASYNEQFF. CDR3 sequence (DNA): TGTGCCAGCAGTTCCCTAGCTGCCTCCTACAATGAGCAGTTCTTC.